This T cell receptor beta chain appears in the sequencing data of a study of radiation and T cells in renal cell carcinoma. Sequencing was performed with immunoSEQ multiplex PCR; in TCRdb, only in-frame clones are kept and a portion is missing. Among roughly 130,000 clones, more than 70% were seen once, and the ten largest hold about 12%. V lost 3 bases, J lost 5 bases, and 2 bases lay in between. The CDR3 runs to 12 residues. The germline CDR1 and CDR2 sequences are MNHEY and SMNVEV (reference sequence). Regarding this clone: Its antigen remains unidentified.

Findings and limits, study-wide: In blood, top tumor clones expanded by 2 weeks, shrinking by 4.

Sample time point: baseline pretreatment blood. The treatment was: 15 Gy SBRT to primary tumor, nephrectomy 4 weeks later. This sequence originates from a woman in her forties or fifties with renal cell carcinoma. V is TRBV27 and J is TRBJ1-6; D unresolved. The sequencing here drew on blood, taken from a patient whose treatment included radiotherapy and nephrectomy. As DNA, the CDR3 is TGTGCCAGCAGTTTCCATAATTCACCCCTCCACTTT. It encodes CASSFHNSPLHF.